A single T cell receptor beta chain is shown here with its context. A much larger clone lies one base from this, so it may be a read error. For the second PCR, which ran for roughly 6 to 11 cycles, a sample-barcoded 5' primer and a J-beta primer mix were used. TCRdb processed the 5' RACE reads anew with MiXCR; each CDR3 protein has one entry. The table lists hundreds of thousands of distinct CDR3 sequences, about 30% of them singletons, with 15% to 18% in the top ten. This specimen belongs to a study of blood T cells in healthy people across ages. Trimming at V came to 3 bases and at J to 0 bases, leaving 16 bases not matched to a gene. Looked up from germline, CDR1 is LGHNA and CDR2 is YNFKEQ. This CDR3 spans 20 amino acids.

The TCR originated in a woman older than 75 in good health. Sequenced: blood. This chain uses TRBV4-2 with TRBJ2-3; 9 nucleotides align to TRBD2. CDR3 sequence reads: CASSQRGGRGGPLSTDTQYF. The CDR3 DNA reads TGTGCCAGCAGCCAGAGGGGAGGGCGGGGGGGCCCCTTAAGCACAGATACGCAGTATTTT.